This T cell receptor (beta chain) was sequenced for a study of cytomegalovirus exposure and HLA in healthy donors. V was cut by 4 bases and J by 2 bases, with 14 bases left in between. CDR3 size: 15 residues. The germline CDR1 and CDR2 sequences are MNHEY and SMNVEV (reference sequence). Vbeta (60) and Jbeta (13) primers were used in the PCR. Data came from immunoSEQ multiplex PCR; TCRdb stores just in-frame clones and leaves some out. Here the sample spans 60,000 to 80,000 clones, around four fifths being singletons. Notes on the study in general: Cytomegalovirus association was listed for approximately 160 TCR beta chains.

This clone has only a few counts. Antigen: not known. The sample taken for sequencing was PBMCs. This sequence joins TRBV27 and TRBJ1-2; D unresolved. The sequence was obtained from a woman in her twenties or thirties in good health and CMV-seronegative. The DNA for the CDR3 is TGTGCCAGCAGTTCGGCCGGCGGGGAGAACTATGGCTACACCTTC. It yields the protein CASSSAGGENYGYTF.